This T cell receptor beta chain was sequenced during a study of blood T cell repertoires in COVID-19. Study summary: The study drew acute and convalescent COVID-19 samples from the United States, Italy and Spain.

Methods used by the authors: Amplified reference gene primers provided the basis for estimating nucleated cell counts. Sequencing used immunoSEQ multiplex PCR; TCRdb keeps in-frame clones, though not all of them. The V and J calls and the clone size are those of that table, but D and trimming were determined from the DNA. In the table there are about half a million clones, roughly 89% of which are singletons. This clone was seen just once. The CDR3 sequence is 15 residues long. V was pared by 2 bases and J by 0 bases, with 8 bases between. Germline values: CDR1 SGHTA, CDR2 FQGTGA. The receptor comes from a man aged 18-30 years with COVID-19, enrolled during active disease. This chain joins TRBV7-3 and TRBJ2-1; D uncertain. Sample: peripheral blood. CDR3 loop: CASSLDSSSYNEQFF. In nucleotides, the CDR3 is TGTGCCAGCAGCTTAGACTCGAGCTCCTACAATGAGCAGTTCTTC. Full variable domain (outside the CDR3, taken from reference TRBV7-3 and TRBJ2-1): GAGVSQTPSNKVTEKGKYVELRCDPISGHTALYWYRQSLGQGPEFLIYFQGTGAADDSGLPNDRFFAVRPEGSVSTLKIQRTERGDSAVYLCASSLDSSSYNEQFFGPGTRLTVL.